Described below is a single TCR beta chain sequence and its context. Its matching antigen is unknown. The record originates from a study of shared clonotypes between healthy human individuals. Naive CD8 cells lacked CD45RO, underwent positive selection for CCR7 and left out terminally differentiated effector memory CD45RA+ cells. Everyone who donated was a Caucasian adult who lived in Nashville, Tennessee. Genomic DNA from each subset was divided evenly over several immunoSEQ plates. Measured with immunoSEQ multiplex PCR; TCRdb has only the in-frame clones, and not every one. The table includes around 2.1 million clones, about 92% detected once. Study-wide points: Donors were few, which limited the genetic and exposure-history diversity represented.

There are 17 residues in the CDR3. The V gene end was trimmed by 8 bases and the J gene end by 2 bases; junction bases not matched to a gene: 11. CDR1 is SEHNR and CDR2 is FQNEAQ in the germline V gene (reference sequence). The gene calls are TRBV7-9 and TRBJ2-2; 10 bases are shared with TRBD1. This receptor was obtained from a man aged 18-30 years in good health. Some clones in this sample may be carry-over from other donors' samples. Specimen: naive CD8+ T cells from PBMCs. The CDR3 coding sequence is TGTGCCAGCGGCCACCCGGAGACAGGGGGCAACACCGGGGAGCTGTTTTTT. It codes for CASGHPETGGNTGELFF.